A selection of T cell receptor beta chains follows, all from one sample in a study of T cell responses to AZD1222 COVID-19 vaccine. Libraries were prepared by immunoSEQ multiplex PCR; TCRdb keeps only in-frame clonotypes and omits some of them. Of tens of thousands of clones detected, approximately 91% appear once; the ten largest clones hold over 4.5%. This sample comprised peripheral blood, obtained on day 0 of AZD1222 vaccination. The source of these receptors is an adult in good health. CDR3s include the opening cysteine and the closing phenylalanine or tryptophan. Fields, in order: J gene, V gene, clone size, D gene, CDR3 DNA, CDR3 protein. D genes are given only for firm matches. The listing skips clone size in some rows; elsewhere it reads once, few, many or a size class.

j_call: TRBJ2-1; v_call: TRBV7-8; clone_size: once; d_call: TRBD2; cdr3_nt: TGTGCCAGCAAGACCTCTCGGGGGGTACCTAATGAGCAGTTCTTC; cdr3_aa: CASKTSRGVPNEQFF
j_call: TRBJ1-6; v_call: TRBV10-3; clone_size: -; d_call: -; cdr3_nt: TGTGCCATCAGTGATCGGATGTATAATTCACCCCTCCACTTT; cdr3_aa: CAISDRMYNSPLHF
j_call: TRBJ1-5; v_call: TRBV7-2; clone_size: -; d_call: -; cdr3_nt: TGTGCCAGCAGCGTACAGGGATACAATCAGCCCCAGCATTTT; cdr3_aa: CASSVQGYNQPQHF
j_call: TRBJ2-6; v_call: TRBV29-1; clone_size: -; d_call: -; cdr3_nt: TGCAGCGCCCAGGGTTCAGGGGCCAACGTCCTGACTTTC; cdr3_aa: CSAQGSGANVLTF
j_call: TRBJ1-5; v_call: TRBV7-2; clone_size: -; d_call: -; cdr3_nt: TGTGCCAGCAGCTTAGCGCAGGGATCTGGCAATCAGCCCCAGCATTTT; cdr3_aa: CASSLAQGSGNQPQHF
j_call: TRBJ2-3; v_call: TRBV4-3; clone_size: -; d_call: TRBD2; cdr3_nt: TGCGCCAGCAGCCAAGGAACTAGCGTGGGTCCCACAGATACGCAGTATTTT; cdr3_aa: CASSQGTSVGPTDTQYF
j_call: TRBJ1-1; v_call: TRBV27; clone_size: -; d_call: -; cdr3_nt: TGTGCCAGCAGTTTATCGGGGGGCGCGCGCACTGAAGCTTTCTTT; cdr3_aa: CASSLSGGARTEAFF
j_call: TRBJ2-7; v_call: TRBV3-1/TRBV3-2; clone_size: -; d_call: -; cdr3_nt: TGTGCCAGCAGCCGACCTAAGGGACGCCAATACGAGCAGTACTTC; cdr3_aa: CASSRPKGRQYEQYF
j_call: TRBJ1-2; v_call: TRBV5-6; clone_size: -; d_call: -; cdr3_nt: TGTGCCAGCAGCTCGGACGGCTGGGGCTATGGCTACACCTTC; cdr3_aa: CASSSDGWGYGYTF
j_call: TRBJ1-3; v_call: TRBV15; clone_size: -; d_call: -; cdr3_nt: TGTGCCACCAGCAGAGATCCCCGCCCCCCCCTGAACCTTCAGGGAAGGGCTGGAAACACCATATATTTT; cdr3_aa: CATSRDPRPPLNLQGRAGNTIYF
j_call: TRBJ2-3; v_call: TRBV6-2/TRBV6-3; clone_size: -; d_call: TRBD2; cdr3_nt: TGTGCCAGCAGCTTAGGGACTACCCGCCAGTATTTT; cdr3_aa: CASSLGTTRQYF
j_call: TRBJ1-4; v_call: TRBV28; clone_size: -; d_call: TRBD1; cdr3_nt: TGTGCCAGCAGCCCCCGGGACAGATTAAATGAAAAACTGTTTTTT; cdr3_aa: CASSPRDRLNEKLFF
j_call: TRBJ1-3; v_call: TRBV19; clone_size: -; d_call: -; cdr3_nt: TGTGCCAGTAGTCTGGGCAGGCCGGGTGGCACCATATATTTT; cdr3_aa: CASSLGRPGGTIYF
j_call: TRBJ2-5; v_call: TRBV7-8; clone_size: few; d_call: TRBD1; cdr3_nt: TGTGCCAGCAGCCCACGAGGGACAGAAGAGACCCAGTACTTC; cdr3_aa: CASSPRGTEETQYF
j_call: TRBJ2-7; v_call: TRBV27; clone_size: -; d_call: -; cdr3_nt: TGTGCCAGCAGTTTAGAAGGTGGGGCTCCATACGAGCAGTACTTC; cdr3_aa: CASSLEGGAPYEQYF
j_call: TRBJ1-1; v_call: TRBV10-3; clone_size: -; d_call: TRBD1; cdr3_nt: TGTGCCATCAGTGGGAGGGACAGCTCGGTTGGTGAAGCTTTCTTT; cdr3_aa: CAISGRDSSVGEAFF
j_call: TRBJ1-2; v_call: TRBV11-1; clone_size: -; d_call: TRBD1; cdr3_nt: TGTGCCAGCAGCTCCAGTGGACAGGGAGCCTATGGCTACACCTTC; cdr3_aa: CASSSSGQGAYGYTF
j_call: TRBJ1-5; v_call: TRBV18; clone_size: -; d_call: TRBD1; cdr3_nt: TGTGCCAGCTCACCACAAAGATTTCGACAGGGGGCGGATCAGCCCCAGCATTTT; cdr3_aa: CASSPQRFRQGADQPQHF
j_call: TRBJ2-1; v_call: TRBV30; clone_size: -; d_call: -; cdr3_nt: TGTGCCTGGAAAACCGAGCCTAATGAGCAGTTCTTC; cdr3_aa: CAWKTEPNEQFF
j_call: TRBJ1-1; v_call: TRBV2; clone_size: -; d_call: TRBD1; cdr3_nt: TGTGCCAGCGGTTCTACAGGGGTAAACACTGAAGCTTTCTTT; cdr3_aa: CASGSTGVNTEAFF
j_call: TRBJ2-1; v_call: TRBV2; clone_size: -; d_call: TRBD2; cdr3_nt: TGTGCCAGCAGTGGGACTAGCGGGTTCTCCTACAATGAGCAGTTCTTC; cdr3_aa: CASSGTSGFSYNEQFF
j_call: TRBJ2-7; v_call: TRBV18; clone_size: -; d_call: TRBD1; cdr3_nt: TGTGCCAGCTCAGAACAGGGGGCGTCTATCGAGCAGTACTTC; cdr3_aa: CASSEQGASIEQYF
j_call: TRBJ1-2; v_call: TRBV3-1/TRBV3-2; clone_size: -; d_call: -; cdr3_nt: TGTGCCAGCAGCCAACGCCCTCTCCCCTCTTGGTACTTGGGCTACACCTTC; cdr3_aa: CASSQRPLPSWYLGYTF
j_call: TRBJ2-5; v_call: TRBV28; clone_size: -; d_call: TRBD2; cdr3_nt: TGTGCCAGCAGTTCTTTAGCGGGGGGTGGGGAGACCCAGTACTTC; cdr3_aa: CASSSLAGGGETQYF
j_call: TRBJ2-1; v_call: TRBV10-1; clone_size: -; d_call: -; cdr3_nt: TGCGCCAGCAGTGAATCGTTGGGGAGGCAGTTCTTC; cdr3_aa: CASSESLGRQFF
j_call: TRBJ1-1; v_call: TRBV28; clone_size: -; d_call: -; cdr3_nt: TGTGCCAGCAGTTTGGAGATGAACACTGAAGCTTTCTTT; cdr3_aa: CASSLEMNTEAFF
j_call: TRBJ1-4; v_call: TRBV14; clone_size: -; d_call: -; cdr3_nt: TGTGCCAGCAGCCCTATAGGGAACACTAATGAAAAACTGTTTTTT; cdr3_aa: CASSPIGNTNEKLFF
j_call: TRBJ1-5; v_call: TRBV9; clone_size: -; d_call: -; cdr3_nt: TGTGCCAGCAGCGTAGGGGGAGTCTATCAGCCCCAGCATTTT; cdr3_aa: CASSVGGVYQPQHF
j_call: TRBJ2-7; v_call: TRBV28; clone_size: -; d_call: -; cdr3_nt: TGTGCCCACAGCTGGGGGTCGGGAATCGAGCAGTACTTC; cdr3_aa: CAHSWGSGIEQYF
j_call: TRBJ2-1; v_call: TRBV18; clone_size: once; d_call: -; cdr3_nt: TGTGCCAGCTCACCGGCCCCAGGCTACAATGAGCAGTTCTTC; cdr3_aa: CASSPAPGYNEQFF
j_call: TRBJ1-3; v_call: TRBV10-3; clone_size: -; d_call: -; cdr3_nt: TGTGCCATCAGTGAGGAAAGGGGAAACACCATATATTTT; cdr3_aa: CAISEERGNTIYF
j_call: TRBJ2-3; v_call: TRBV3-1/TRBV3-2; clone_size: -; d_call: TRBD2; cdr3_nt: TGTGCCAGCAGCAAACTAGCGGGGGGGCTGGTAGATACGCAGTATTTT; cdr3_aa: CASSKLAGGLVDTQYF
j_call: TRBJ1-3; v_call: TRBV9; clone_size: once; d_call: -; cdr3_nt: TGTGCCAGCAGCGTAGGGACAGATGGAAACACCATATATTTT; cdr3_aa: CASSVGTDGNTIYF
j_call: TRBJ2-1; v_call: TRBV19; clone_size: once; d_call: TRBD1; cdr3_nt: TGTGCCAGTAGTATAGTGACAGGGTTTGGGAATGAGCAGTTCTTC; cdr3_aa: CASSIVTGFGNEQFF
j_call: TRBJ2-3; v_call: TRBV5-4; clone_size: -; d_call: TRBD1; cdr3_nt: TGTGCCAGCAGCCCCTACAGGGGAACAGATACGCAGTATTTT; cdr3_aa: CASSPYRGTDTQYF
j_call: TRBJ1-6; v_call: TRBV7-8; clone_size: -; d_call: -; cdr3_nt: TGTGCCAGCAGCTTAGCCAACACATATAATTCACCCCTCCACTTT; cdr3_aa: CASSLANTYNSPLHF
j_call: TRBJ1-4; v_call: TRBV27; clone_size: -; d_call: -; cdr3_nt: TGTGCCAGCAGTTTATCTCTGGGGGGGGTAGGTGAAAAACTGTTTTTT; cdr3_aa: CASSLSLGGVGEKLFF
j_call: TRBJ1-6; v_call: TRBV9; clone_size: -; d_call: -; cdr3_nt: TGTGCCAGCAGCGGAGGCGGGGCATATAATTCACCCCTCCACTTT; cdr3_aa: CASSGGGAYNSPLHF
j_call: TRBJ2-5; v_call: TRBV7-2; clone_size: -; d_call: TRBD1; cdr3_nt: TGTGCCAGCAGCTTAAACTCCGGGACAGGGGGAGGATTGGCCCAGTACTTC; cdr3_aa: CASSLNSGTGGGLAQYF
j_call: TRBJ1-4; v_call: TRBV19; clone_size: -; d_call: TRBD1; cdr3_nt: TGTGCCACCTGCGGGACAGATAATGAAAAACTGTTTTTT; cdr3_aa: CATCGTDNEKLFF
j_call: TRBJ1-2; v_call: TRBV4-2; clone_size: -; d_call: -; cdr3_nt: TGTGCCAGCAGCCAAGATCTTGGCGGCTACACCTTC; cdr3_aa: CASSQDLGGYTF
j_call: TRBJ2-2; v_call: TRBV9; clone_size: -; d_call: TRBD1; cdr3_nt: TGTGCCAGCAGAAAGGGGGCTGGCACCGGGGAGCTGTTTTTT; cdr3_aa: CASRKGAGTGELFF
j_call: TRBJ2-2; v_call: TRBV27; clone_size: -; d_call: -; cdr3_nt: TGTGCCAGCTGTTTCGGCAGGGGGGGAACCGGGGAGCTGTTTTTT; cdr3_aa: CASCFGRGGTGELFF
j_call: TRBJ1-1; v_call: TRBV18; clone_size: few; d_call: TRBD1; cdr3_nt: TGTGCCAGCTCACCCCTCGCGGGGGGACAGGGGAAACCAGAAGCTTTCTTT; cdr3_aa: CASSPLAGGQGKPEAFF
j_call: TRBJ1-1; v_call: TRBV14; clone_size: -; d_call: TRBD1; cdr3_nt: TGTGCCAGCAGCCCGGGACAGCTTTATACCCCGGGTTGGACTGAAGCTTTCTTT; cdr3_aa: CASSPGQLYTPGWTEAFF
j_call: TRBJ2-1; v_call: TRBV7-3; clone_size: -; d_call: -; cdr3_nt: TGTGCCAGCAGCTTACGGTCGGGGAACTCCTACAATGAGCAGTTCTTC; cdr3_aa: CASSLRSGNSYNEQFF
j_call: TRBJ2-7; v_call: TRBV6-2/TRBV6-3; clone_size: once; d_call: -; cdr3_nt: TGTGCCAGCAGTTATCAGTGGCGGGGGCCCACCTACGAGCAGTACTTC; cdr3_aa: CASSYQWRGPTYEQYF